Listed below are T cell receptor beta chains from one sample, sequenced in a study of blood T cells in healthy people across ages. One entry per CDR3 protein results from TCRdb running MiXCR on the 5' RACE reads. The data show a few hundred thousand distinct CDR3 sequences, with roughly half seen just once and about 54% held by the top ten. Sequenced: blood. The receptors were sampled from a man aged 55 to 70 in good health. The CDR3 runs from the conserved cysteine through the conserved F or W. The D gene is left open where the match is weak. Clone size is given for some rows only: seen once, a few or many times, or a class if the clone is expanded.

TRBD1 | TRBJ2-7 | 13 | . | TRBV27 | TGTGCCAGCAGTTTGGGACAGGGGTTCGAGCAGTACTTC | CASSLGQGFEQYF
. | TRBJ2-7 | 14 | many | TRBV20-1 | TGCAGTGCTAGGGTAGAAGGACGCTCCTACGAGCAGTACTTC | CSARVEGRSYEQYF
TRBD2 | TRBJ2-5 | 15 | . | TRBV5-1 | TGCGCCAGCAGCTTGACAGCGGGGCGCCAAGAGACCCAGTACTTC | CASSLTAGRQETQYF
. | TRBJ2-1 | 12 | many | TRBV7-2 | TGTGCCAGCAGCTCAGGAATTGGTGAGCAGTTCTTC | CASSSGIGEQFF
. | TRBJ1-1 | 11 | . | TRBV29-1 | TGCAGCGTCGAGGGGGACACTGAAGCTTTCTTT | CSVEGDTEAFF
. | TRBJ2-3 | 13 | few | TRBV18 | TGTGCCAGCTCATCGGTCCTCACAGATACGCAGTATTTT | CASSSVLTDTQYF
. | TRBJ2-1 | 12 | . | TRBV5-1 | TGCGCCAGCAGCTTGACAGGGGGGGGGCAGTTCTTC | CASSLTGGGQFF
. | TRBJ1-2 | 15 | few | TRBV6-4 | TGTGCCAGCAGTGCGGAAAGGGAATTGGGCGGTGGCTACACCTTC | CASSAERELGGGYTF
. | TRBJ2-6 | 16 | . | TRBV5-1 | TGCGCCAGCAGCTTGGTCCAGATCTCTGGGGCCAACGTCCTGACTTTC | CASSLVQISGANVLTF
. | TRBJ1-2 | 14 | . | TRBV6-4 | TGTGCCAGCAGTCGGGACGGACCTAACTATGGCTACACCTTC | CASSRDGPNYGYTF
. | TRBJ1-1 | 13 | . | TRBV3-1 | TGTGCCAGCAGCCAGGAGCAGGCAAGGTGGGCTTTCTTT | CASSQEQARWAFF
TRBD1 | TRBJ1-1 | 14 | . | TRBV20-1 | TGCAGTGCTAGGGAGGGGGCGAGTAACACTGAAGCTTTCTTT | CSAREGASNTEAFF
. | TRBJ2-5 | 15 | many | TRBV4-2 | TGTGCCAGCAGCCAATTAGGGACGGGAGTGGAGACCCAGTACTTC | CASSQLGTGVETQYF
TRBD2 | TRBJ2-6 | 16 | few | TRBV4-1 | TGCGCCAGCAGCCAAGGTGGGACTAGTGGGGCCAACGTCCTGACTTTC | CASSQGGTSGANVLTF
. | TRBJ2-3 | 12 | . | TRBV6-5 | TGTGCCAGCAGCGCCCCCCCCGATACGCAGTATTTT | CASSAPPDTQYF
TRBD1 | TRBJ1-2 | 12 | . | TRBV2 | TGTGCCAGCAGGGAGACAGGGAATGGCTACACCTTC | CASRETGNGYTF
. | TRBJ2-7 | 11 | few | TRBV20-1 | TGCAGTGCTAGGGTCATTGACGAGCAGTACTTC | CSARVIDEQYF
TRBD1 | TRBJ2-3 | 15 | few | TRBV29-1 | TGCAGCGTTGGTCGAGACAGGGGGCGCTCAGATACGCAGTATTTT | CSVGRDRGRSDTQYF
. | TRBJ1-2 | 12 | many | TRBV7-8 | TGTGCCAGCAGCTTTGACTCGGATGGCTACACCTTC | CASSFDSDGYTF
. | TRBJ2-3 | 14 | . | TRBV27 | TGTGCCAGCAGTTTGGCAGCTCGCACAGATACGCAGTATTTT | CASSLAARTDTQYF
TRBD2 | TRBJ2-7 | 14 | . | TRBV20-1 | TGCAGTGCTCTAGGACGGACTAGGGGTGCCGAGCAGTACTTC | CSALGRTRGAEQYF
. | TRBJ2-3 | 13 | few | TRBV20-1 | TGCAGTGCTAGAGTAGTATCCCCAGATACGCAGTATTTT | CSARVVSPDTQYF
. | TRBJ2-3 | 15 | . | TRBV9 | TGTGCCAGCACCTATACCGGCGGGGTGGCAGATACGCAGTATTTT | CASTYTGGVADTQYF
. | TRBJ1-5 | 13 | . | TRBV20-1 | TGCAGTGCTAGTCGAGGGAGCAATCAGCCCCAGCATTTT | CSASRGSNQPQHF
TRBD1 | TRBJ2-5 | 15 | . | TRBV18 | TGTGCCAGCTCACCACCCGACAGGGTAGGCGAGACCCAGTACTTC | CASSPPDRVGETQYF
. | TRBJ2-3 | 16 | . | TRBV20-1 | TGCAGGGACCACCCTGTAGGACAAATATCCCCCGATACGCAGTATTTT | CRDHPVGQISPDTQYF
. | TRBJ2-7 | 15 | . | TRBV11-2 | TGTGCCAGCAGCTTAGGGACGAAGGGTTTCCACGAGCAGTACTTC | CASSLGTKGFHEQYF
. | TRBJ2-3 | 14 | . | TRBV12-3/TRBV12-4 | TGTGCCAGCAGTTTAGATCCTAGCACAGATACGCAGTATTTT | CASSLDPSTDTQYF
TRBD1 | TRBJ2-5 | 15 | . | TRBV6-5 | TGTGCCAGCAGACCCCACGGGACAGCCCGAGAGACCCAGTACTTC | CASRPHGTARETQYF
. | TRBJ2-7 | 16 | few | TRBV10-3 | TGTGCCATCAGTGAGCCCGATCAGACGAGCTCCTACGAGCAGTACTTC | CAISEPDQTSSYEQYF
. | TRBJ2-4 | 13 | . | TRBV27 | TGTGCCAGCAGTTTACGGGGAGAAGTGGAGCAGTACTTC | CASSLRGEVEQYF
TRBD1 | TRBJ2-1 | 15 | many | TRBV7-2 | TGTGCCAGCAGCCCTGGACAGGTTGGACGCAATGAGCAGTTCTTC | CASSPGQVGRNEQFF
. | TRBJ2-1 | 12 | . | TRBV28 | TGTGCCAGCACCCGACCCCCCAACGAGCAGTTCTTC | CASTRPPNEQFF
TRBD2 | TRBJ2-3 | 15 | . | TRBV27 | TGTGCCAGCAGTTCGTTACTAGCGGGCACAGATACGCAGTATTTT | CASSSLLAGTDTQYF
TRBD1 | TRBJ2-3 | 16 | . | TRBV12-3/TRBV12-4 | TGTGCCAGCAGTTTTACTTTGGGACAGGGTATAGATACGCAGTATTTT | CASSFTLGQGIDTQYF
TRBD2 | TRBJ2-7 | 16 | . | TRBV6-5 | TGTGCCAGCAGAAGGGGATCTAGCGGGCTTAACAATGAGCAGTACTTC | CASRRGSSGLNNEQYF
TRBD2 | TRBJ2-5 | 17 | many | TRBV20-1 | TGCAGTGCTAGAGATTCTTTCGGGGCTAGCGGGAGCGGGACCCAGTACTTC | CSARDSFGASGSGTQYF
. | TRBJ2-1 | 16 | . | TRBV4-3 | TGCGCCAGCAGCCAAGATAAGTTAGGGCGTAACAATGAGCAGTTCTTC | CASSQDKLGRNNEQFF
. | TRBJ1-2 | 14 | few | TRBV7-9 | TGTGCCAGCAGCTTAGTGGGCAGTAACTATGGCTACACCTTC | CASSLVGSNYGYTF
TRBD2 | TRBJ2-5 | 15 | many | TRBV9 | TGTGCCAGCAGCGTAGCTGGCGGGGGAGGGGAGACCCAGTACTTC | CASSVAGGGGETQYF
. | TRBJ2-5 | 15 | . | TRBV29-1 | TGCAGCGTCTCCCAACAGGGCCCCCCCGTCGGGACCCAGTACTTC | CSVSQQGPPVGTQYF
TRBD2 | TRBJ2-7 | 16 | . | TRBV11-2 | TGTGCCAGCAGCTTAAGGTCTAGCGGGAGTTTCTACGAGCAGTACTTC | CASSLRSSGSFYEQYF
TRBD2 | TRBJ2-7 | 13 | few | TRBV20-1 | TGCAGTGCGAGCGGGGGATTAGGGTACGAGCAGTACTTC | CSASGGLGYEQYF
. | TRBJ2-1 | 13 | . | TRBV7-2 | TGTGCCAGCAGCCGACTAATCTACAATGAGCAGTTCTTC | CASSRLIYNEQFF
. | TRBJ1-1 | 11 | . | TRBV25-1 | TGTGCCAGCAGTGAAGTCACTGAAGCTTTCTTT | CASSEVTEAFF
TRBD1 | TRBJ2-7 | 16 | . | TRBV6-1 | TGTGCCAGCAGTGAAGCAGGGGGCAGGGGGCACTACGAGCAGTACTTC | CASSEAGGRGHYEQYF
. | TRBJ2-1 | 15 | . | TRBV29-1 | TGCAGCTTTCGAGGGGGGAATAGGTCCTACAATGAGCAGTTCTTC | CSFRGGNRSYNEQFF
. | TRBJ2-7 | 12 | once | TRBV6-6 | TGTGCCAGCAGCCCCATAGGGGACGAGCAGTACTTC | CASSPIGDEQYF
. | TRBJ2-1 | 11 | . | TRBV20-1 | TGCAGTGCTAGTCCCTTCGGTGAGCAGTTCTTC | CSASPFGEQFF